A selection of T cell receptor beta chains follows, all from one sample in a study of blood T cell repertoires in COVID-19. The assay was immunoSEQ multiplex PCR, and TCRdb's table has in-frame clones only and misses some. The sample yields 200,000 to 300,000 clones, about 89% seen once. Input material: peripheral blood. Receptors were obtained from an older woman who had recovered from COVID-19. Both conserved end residues are trimmed from each CDR3.

j_call v_call cdr3_aa
TRBJ1-6 TRBV29-1 SVERTGKDSPLH
TRBJ2-7 TRBV11-2 ASSFGTGYYEQY
TRBJ2-1 TRBV18 ASSPPELSYNEQF
TRBJ1-1 TRBV7-9 ASSLYMGYHTEAF
TRBJ1-5 TRBV28 ASSLGGGRQPQH
TRBJ2-2 TRBV7-2 ASSAKLGQGRVGELF
TRBJ2-5 TRBV9 ASSPRGLAGGETQY
TRBJ1-2 TRBV24-1 ATSDLHSYGYT
TRBJ2-5 TRBV18 ASSGSGGQQETQY
TRBJ2-3 TRBV7-3 ASSKTSGVTDTQY
TRBJ1-4 TRBV18 ASSPTSTSYEKLF
TRBJ2-1 TRBV5-1 ASSLTSGAYNEQF
TRBJ2-5 TRBV25-1 ASSPGQGPGETQY
TRBJ2-4 TRBV6-6 ASSPLRTGPGGKNIQY
TRBJ2-1 TRBV28 ASSFASGGANEQF
TRBJ1-1 TRBV9 ASSVVGGAGAF
TRBJ1-6 TRBV6-1 ASSEFDSRNSPLH
TRBJ2-5 TRBV3-1/TRBV3-2 ASSQARGVETQY
TRBJ2-5 TRBV19 ASSYRDRVKTQY
TRBJ2-3 TRBV6-2/TRBV6-3 ASSYSTSGDFTDTQY
TRBJ2-7 TRBV7-9 ASSPSLRVYEQY
TRBJ1-1 TRBV5-1 ASSWTGAVGTEAF
TRBJ2-1 TRBV4-2 ASSSGLSIAGEQF
TRBJ2-7 TRBV5-1 ASSAGDEQY
TRBJ2-4 TRBV5-4 ASSLQGQNIQY
TRBJ2-2 TRBV27 ASSFWTGGKTGELF
TRBJ2-2 TRBV7-6 ASSLAPGSGELF
TRBJ2-5 TRBV10-3 AISLDRGPWETQY
TRBJ2-1 TRBV19 ASSIPFLRGQGEQF
TRBJ2-5 TRBV27 ASSHGGAETQY
TRBJ2-7 TRBV27 ASSLRGEQY
TRBJ1-6 TRBV6-4 ASRADNLYNSPLH
TRBJ1-5 TRBV18 ASSPLRTGNSNQPQH
TRBJ1-5 TRBV9 ASSVGYSNQPQH
TRBJ2-1 TRBV3-1/TRBV3-2 ASLRGGAHEQF
TRBJ2-2 TRBV18 ASSPPGAGITGELF
TRBJ2-1 TRBV7-3 ASSLKGAYNEQF
TRBJ2-5 TRBV27 ASSLLGILGETQY
TRBJ1-4 TRBV14 ASSLDRGGNEKLF
TRBJ2-3 TRBV5-1 ASSRGGEGTDTQY
TRBJ2-1 TRBV7-3 ASSQLSTGGEQF
TRBJ1-5 TRBV11-2 ASSLGSNQPQH
TRBJ2-7 TRBV29-1 SVRSDLRSEQY
TRBJ2-2 TRBV2 ASSVGPGDPGELF
TRBJ2-1 TRBV7-3 ASSLASGGYNEQF